This TCR beta chain was documented in a study of blood T cell repertoires in COVID-19. Across the study: Spain, Italy and the United States supplied samples that represented acute and convalescent COVID-19. T cells, B-cell-depleted T cells, or PBMCs supplied cDNA or gDNA.

Enrolled through a virtual design, the participants were between about 18 and 100 years of age and came from under 30 US areas. The CDR3 extends over 18 amino acids. Germline CDR1 is SGHTS and CDR2 is YDEGEE. Trimming stripped 1 base from V and 2 bases from J, with 19 bases between. Per the original methods: Scientists estimated how many nucleated cells there were by amplifying reference gene primers. TCRdb keeps only in-frame clones here, not all; method: immunoSEQ multiplex PCR. V and J calls and clone size are given by that table; D and trimming were obtained from the DNA. The sample consists of about 250,000 clones, about four fifths of them appearing once.

V is TRBV5-8 and J is TRBJ1-3, with D hard to call. This receptor was obtained from a woman between 40 and 55 years old who had been exposed to COVID-19. Specimen: PBMCs or T cells enriched from blood (not recorded which). The CDR3 nucleotides read TGTGCCAGCAGCTTGTGGCCAGATTCCACGTCCACTGGAAACACCATATATTTT. Translating gives CASSLWPDSTSTGNTIYF.